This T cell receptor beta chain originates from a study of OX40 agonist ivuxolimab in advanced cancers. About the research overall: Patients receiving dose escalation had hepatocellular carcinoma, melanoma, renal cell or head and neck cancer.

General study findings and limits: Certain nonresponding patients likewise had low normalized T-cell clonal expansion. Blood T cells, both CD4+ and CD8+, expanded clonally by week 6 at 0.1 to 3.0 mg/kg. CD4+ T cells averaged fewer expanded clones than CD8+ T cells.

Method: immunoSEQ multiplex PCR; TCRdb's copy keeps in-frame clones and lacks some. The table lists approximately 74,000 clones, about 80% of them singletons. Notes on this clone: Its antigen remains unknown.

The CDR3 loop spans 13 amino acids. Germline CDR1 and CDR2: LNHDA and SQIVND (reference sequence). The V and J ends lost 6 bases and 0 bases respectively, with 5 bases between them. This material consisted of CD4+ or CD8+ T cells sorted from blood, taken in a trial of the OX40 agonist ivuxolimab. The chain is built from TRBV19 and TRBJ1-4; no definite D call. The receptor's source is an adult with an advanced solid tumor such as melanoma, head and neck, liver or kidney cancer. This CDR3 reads CASRGATNEKLFF. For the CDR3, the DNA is TGTGCCAGTAGGGGAGCAACTAATGAAAAACTGTTTTTT.